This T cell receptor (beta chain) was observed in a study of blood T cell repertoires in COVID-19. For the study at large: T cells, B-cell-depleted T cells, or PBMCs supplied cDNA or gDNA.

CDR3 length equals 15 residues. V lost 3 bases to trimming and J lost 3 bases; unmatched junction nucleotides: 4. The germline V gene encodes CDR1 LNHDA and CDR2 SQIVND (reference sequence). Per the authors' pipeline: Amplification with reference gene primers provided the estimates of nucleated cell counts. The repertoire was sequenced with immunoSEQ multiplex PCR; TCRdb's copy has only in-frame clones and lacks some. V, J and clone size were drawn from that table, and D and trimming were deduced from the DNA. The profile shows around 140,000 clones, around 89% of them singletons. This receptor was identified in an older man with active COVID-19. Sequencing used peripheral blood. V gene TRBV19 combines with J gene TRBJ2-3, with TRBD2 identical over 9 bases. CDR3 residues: CASSIGAGGTDTQYF. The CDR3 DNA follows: TGTGCCAGTAGTATCGGGGCGGGAGGGACAGATACGCAGTATTTT.